The rows below give T cell receptor beta chains drawn from one sample of a study of blood T cells in healthy people across ages. One entry per CDR3 protein, called by TCRdb with MiXCR from the 5' RACE reads. The profile shows about 1.4 million distinct CDR3 sequences, 45% to 70% of them singletons. Source material: blood. The receptors here all came from a man between 18 and 35 years old in good health. Both conserved end residues are part of each CDR3. The D gene is left open where the match is weak. A row's size may be missing; if present it is once, few, many or a size class.

cdr3_nt cdr3_aa j_call cdr3_length d_call v_call clone_size
TGCAGTGCTAGAGATATACGGGGCAACACAGATACGCAGTATTTT CSARDIRGNTDTQYF TRBJ2-3 15 - TRBV20-1 few
TGTGCCAGCAGACGAGTCGCAGGGTCTACTGAAGCTTTCTTT CASRRVAGSTEAFF TRBJ1-1 14 - TRBV7-8 -
TGTGCCAGCGCAGGACTAGCGAGCTACGAGCAGTACTTC CASAGLASYEQYF TRBJ2-7 13 TRBD2 TRBV27 -
TGTGCCAGCAGTTCCTGGGGGCGTGTAGAGACCCAGTACTTC CASSSWGRVETQYF TRBJ2-5 14 - TRBV6-2/TRBV6-3 -
TGTGCCAGCAGTTATAGCGGGGGGACCTACAATGAGCAGTTCTTC CASSYSGGTYNEQFF TRBJ2-1 15 TRBD2 TRBV6-5 -
TGCAGCGTTGAAGATCGGAGCAATTACGAGCAGTACTTC CSVEDRSNYEQYF TRBJ2-7 13 - TRBV29-1 few
TGCAGTGCTAGAGCGATGGAAACGGGACTAGCGGGTAATGAGCAGTTTTTC CSARAMETGLAGNEQFF TRBJ2-1 17 TRBD2 TRBV20-1 -
TGTGCCAGCAGGCCCGGGACAGGGAAATACGAGCAGTACTTC CASRPGTGKYEQYF TRBJ2-7 14 TRBD1 TRBV5-5 -
TGTGCCAGCAGTCGGGTTGGAGGTGGTCAGCCCCAGCATTTT CASSRVGGGQPQHF TRBJ1-5 14 - TRBV12-3/TRBV12-4 -
TGTGCCATCAGGCGGGGGGGGACAGTGACCTCTAGGTCCTATGGCTACACCTTC CAIRRGGTVTSRSYGYTF TRBJ1-2 18 TRBD1 TRBV10-3 -
TGTGCCAGCAGCTTATATGGGTCATGGGAGCAGTTCTTC CASSLYGSWEQFF TRBJ2-1 13 - TRBV7-2 -
TGTGCCAGCAGCGGGACTACCGGCGAGCAGTACTTC CASSGTTGEQYF TRBJ2-7 12 TRBD2 TRBV5-6 -
TGTGCCAGCAGCCTACCTGGCCAGACGAATTGGGGCTACACCTTC CASSLPGQTNWGYTF TRBJ1-2 15 - TRBV3-1 -
TGTGCCATCAGCCCAGGACAGAACCAAGAGACCCAGTACTTC CAISPGQNQETQYF TRBJ2-5 14 - TRBV10-3 -
TGTGCCAGCAAAAGACTAGCGAGCACTAGCACAGATACGCAGTATTTT CASKRLASTSTDTQYF TRBJ2-3 16 TRBD2 TRBV7-2 -
TGTGCCAGCAGCGATGCCCGTGGGATTGCAGATACGCAGTATTTT CASSDARGIADTQYF TRBJ2-3 15 - TRBV9 -
TGTGCCAGCTCGCGTCAGGGGCGGGAAGCTTTCTTT CASSRQGREAFF TRBJ1-1 12 - TRBV18 -
TGTGCCAGCAGGAACTACGGGACTAGCGTCAACGAGCAGTACTTC CASRNYGTSVNEQYF TRBJ2-7 15 TRBD2 TRBV6-4 once
TGCGCCAGCAGCCAAGGGGAACTAGCGGGGGGCACAGATACGCAGTATTTT CASSQGELAGGTDTQYF TRBJ2-3 17 TRBD2 TRBV4-3 once
TGCAGCGTTTTGGGAGGCGAGCAGTACTTC CSVLGGEQYF TRBJ2-7 10 - TRBV29-1 -
TGTGCCAGCAGCGTAGTAGGCGGAAAGCTGCGGTACAATGAGCAGTTCTTC CASSVVGGKLRYNEQFF TRBJ2-1 17 - TRBV9 -
TGCGCCAGCAGCCAACCGGGACGGGGAAGGGGCTCACCCCTCCACTTT CASSQPGRGRGSPLHF TRBJ1-6 16 - TRBV4-1 -
TGTGCCAGCAGGCAAACCCCGTCAGATACGCAGTATTTT CASRQTPSDTQYF TRBJ2-3 13 - TRBV6-2/TRBV6-3 -
TGCAGTGCTAGAGATTCGGGGAATATTGAGCAGTTCTTC CSARDSGNIEQFF TRBJ2-1 13 - TRBV20-1 few
TGTGCCAGCAGCCAAGGGGGACTAGAACGCAATACGCAGTATTTT CASSQGGLERNTQYF TRBJ2-3 15 TRBD2 TRBV4-2 many
TGTGCCGCTCAGACAGGGAGCTCCTACGAGCAGTACTTC CAAQTGSSYEQYF TRBJ2-7 13 TRBD1 TRBV10-3 -
TGCAGTGCTAATGTCCCTTCCAGCTCCTACGAGCAGTACTTC CSANVPSSSYEQYF TRBJ2-7 14 - TRBV20-1 -
TGCGCCAGCAGCCAAGTAGTGCAGGCCAATGAGCAGTTCTTC CASSQVVQANEQFF TRBJ2-1 14 - TRBV4-1 -
TGTGCCAGCAGCTTAGGGACTCAATTATACAATGAGCAGTTCTTC CASSLGTQLYNEQFF TRBJ2-1 15 - TRBV11-2 -
TGTGCCAGCGGTGACAGGGGGCTAGAAGAGACCCAGTACTTC CASGDRGLEETQYF TRBJ2-5 14 TRBD1 TRBV12-3/TRBV12-4 -
TGCGCCAGCAGCCTCGAGCGGGAGCTCTACGATGAGCAGTTCTTC CASSLERELYDEQFF TRBJ2-1 15 TRBD2 TRBV4-1 -
TGCAGTGCTCAGGGTGGCGGGGGCCCATTGCAGTATTTT CSAQGGGGPLQYF TRBJ2-3 13 - TRBV20-1 -
TGCAGTGCTATCCCTCGCGTGGGGGGGACCCAGTACTTC CSAIPRVGGTQYF TRBJ2-5 13 - TRBV20-1 few
TGCGCCAGCAGCTTGTGGTCGGCGGCGCAAGTTTATGGCTACACCTTC CASSLWSAAQVYGYTF TRBJ1-2 16 - TRBV5-1 -
TGTGCCAGCAGTGAAGGGGGAGATACGCAGTATTTT CASSEGGDTQYF TRBJ2-3 12 - TRBV25-1 few
TGTGCCAGCAGTGAATTCAGGGCCACGCAGTATTTT CASSEFRATQYF TRBJ2-3 12 - TRBV6-1 -
TGTGCCAGCAGCCCCCCGGGAGCGGGGGGGCGAGATACGCAGTATTTT CASSPPGAGGRDTQYF TRBJ2-3 16 TRBD2 TRBV7-2 -
TGTGCCAGCAGCCAAGATTACGAAGAGACCCAGTACTTC CASSQDYEETQYF TRBJ2-5 13 - TRBV3-1 -
TGTGCCAGCAGCCGAGGGGGTTGGGACCAAGAGACCCAGTACTTC CASSRGGWDQETQYF TRBJ2-5 15 - TRBV28 -
TGTGCCGGCAGCTCCGGACTAGCAGATACGCAGTATTTT CAGSSGLADTQYF TRBJ2-3 13 TRBD2 TRBV11-2 -